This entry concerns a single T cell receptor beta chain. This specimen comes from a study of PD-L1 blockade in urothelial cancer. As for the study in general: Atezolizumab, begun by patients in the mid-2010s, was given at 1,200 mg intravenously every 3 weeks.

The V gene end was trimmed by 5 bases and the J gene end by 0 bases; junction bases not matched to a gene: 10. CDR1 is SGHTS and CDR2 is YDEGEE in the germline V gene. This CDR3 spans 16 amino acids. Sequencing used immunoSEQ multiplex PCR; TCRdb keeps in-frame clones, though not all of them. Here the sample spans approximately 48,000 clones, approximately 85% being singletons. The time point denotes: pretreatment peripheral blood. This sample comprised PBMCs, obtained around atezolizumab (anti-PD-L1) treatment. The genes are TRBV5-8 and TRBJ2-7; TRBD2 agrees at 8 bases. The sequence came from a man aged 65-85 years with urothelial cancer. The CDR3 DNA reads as TGTGCCAGCAGGGGGCTAGCGGGCGGAAGCTCCTACGAGCAGTACTTC. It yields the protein CASRGLAGGSSYEQYF.